This T cell receptor beta chain was obtained from a study of shared clonotypes between healthy human individuals. Study-level results: As a rule, naive subsets had a larger estimated richness than memory subsets. A handful of donors showed sharing of about 4.8% of naive CD4 clonotypes. Lower generation probabilities were found for non-shared clonotypes than for those shared by all four donors.

The CDR3 is made up of 14 amino acids. The V gene lost 0 bases and the J gene lost 4 bases, with 7 bases spanning the gap. Germline V CDR1 and CDR2: SGHVS, FQNEAQ. With respect to this clone: Its antigen is as yet unknown.

The data were produced by immunoSEQ multiplex PCR, yet TCRdb's version contains in-frame clones alone and is incomplete. Of more than 2,000,000 clones in the sample, around nine tenths are singletons; the top ten hold about 0.13%. The origin of this receptor is a young man in good health. The chain joins TRBV7-8 to TRBJ2-1; possible D gene TRBD2, 5 bases. The sample was naive CD4+ T cells sorted from blood. Subset indicated: CD45RA+ positively selected. CDR3 coding DNA: TGTGCCAGCAGCTTAGCTGAGGGATACAATGAGCAGTTCTTC. This sequence encodes CASSLAEGYNEQFF.